Below are 20 T cell receptor beta chains sequenced from a single sample in a study of T cell responses to AZD1222 COVID-19 vaccine. TCRdb keeps only in-frame clones here, not all; method: immunoSEQ multiplex PCR. The sample comprises over 45,000 clones, more than 70% of which are singletons, and about 21% rests with the top ten. The sequencing used peripheral blood, collected on day 0 of MenACWY control vaccination. The origin of the receptors is an adult in good health.

In this sample, this clone turned up many times. This sequence joins TRBV10-3 and TRBJ1-6; tentative D call: TRBD1 (6 bases). The V end lost 4 bases, the J end lost 11 bases, and 15 bases lay between the germline ends. The germline V gene has CDR1 ENHRY and CDR2 SYGVKD. The CDR3 spans 14 residues. For the CDR3, the DNA is TGTGCCATCAGTGTACGTGAGGGGGAGGCACCCCTCCACTTT. Translation: CAISVREGEAPLHF.

The rearrangement links TRBV11-1 to TRBJ2-7; D is tentatively TRBD1 or TRBD2 (5 bases each). There are 13 residues in the CDR3. Germline CDR1 SGHAT, CDR2 FQDESV (reference sequence). V lost 6 bases and J lost 0, with 9 bases in between. CDR3 DNA: TGTGCCAGCAGTAGGGGACCCTCCTACGAGCAGTACTTC. Encoded protein: CASSRGPSYEQYF. Full variable domain (outside the CDR3, taken from reference TRBV11-1 and TRBJ2-7): EAEVAQSPRYKITEKSQAVAFWCDPISGHATLYWYRQILGQGPELLVQFQDESVVDDSQLPKDRFSAERLKGVDSTLKIQPAELGDSAMYLCASSRGPSYEQYFGPGTRLTVT.

The chain links TRBV29-1 to TRBJ2-2; weak D call: TRBD2 (6 bases). This CDR3 is built from 14 residues. Trimming removed 1 base at V and 4 bases at J, with 10 bases between. Germline values: CDR1 SQVTM, CDR2 ANQGSEA. The CDR3 loop reads CSVEGLAITGELFF. The DNA of the CDR3 is TGCAGCGTTGAAGGGCTAGCGATCACCGGGGAGCTGTTTTTT.

This chain uses TRBV7-9 with TRBJ1-5, with unresolved D. Trimming pared 1 base from V and 9 bases from J, leaving 13 bases between. Germline V lookup: CDR1 SEHNR, CDR2 FQNEAQ (reference sequence). The CDR3 runs 14 residues. CDR3 in amino acids: CASSLEGRSPPQHF. As DNA, the CDR3 is TGTGCCAGCAGCTTAGAGGGTCGGAGTCCGCCCCAGCATTTT.

The V gene is TRBV29-1, the J gene TRBJ1-5; 7 positions agree with TRBD1. The CDR3 totals 13 residues. Losses at the gene ends were 3 bases for V and 5 bases for J; bases not matched to a gene: 4. The germline V gene encodes CDR1 SQVTM and CDR2 ANQGSEA. The CDR3 DNA is TGCAGCGTTGAGACAGGGAGGGATCAGCCCCAGCATTTT. Protein sequence: CSVETGRDQPQHF.

This chain uses TRBV7-9 with TRBJ2-1; 8 bases align to TRBD2. This CDR3 is built from 15 residues. Germline CDR1 SEHNR, CDR2 FQNEAQ (reference sequence). V shed 5 bases, J shed 6 bases, and the junction held 9 bases outside the gene matches. CDR3 protein: CASSPSGSPRNEQFF. The CDR3 DNA is TGTGCCAGCAGCCCGAGCGGGAGTCCCCGCAATGAGCAGTTCTTC.

Only a few counts were recorded for this clone. V is TRBV9 and J is TRBJ2-1; 12 positions match TRBD2. V lost 0 bases to trimming and J lost 4 bases; unmatched junction nucleotides: 8. The CDR3 spans 18 residues. Germline V gene data show CDR1 as SGDLS and CDR2 as YYNGEE. The CDR3 loop reads CASSVGLAGDVGYNEQFF. CDR3 nucleotides: TGTGCCAGCAGCGTAGGACTAGCGGGAGATGTGGGGTACAATGAGCAGTTCTTC.

The chain uses TRBV6-2 or TRBV6-3 and TRBJ2-1, with 9 bases identical to TRBD1. The germline gives CDR1 MNHEY, CDR2 SVGEGT. J was trimmed by 0 bases and V by 0 bases; bases with no gene match: 3. The CDR3 contains 17 residues. DNA for the CDR3: TGTGCCAGCAGTTACTCGAGGGACAGGGCCTCCTACAATGAGCAGTTCTTC. This encodes CASSYSRDRASYNEQFF.

This clone was counted once. The chain links TRBV11-1 to TRBJ2-5, with TRBD1 matching over 7 bases. Germline CDR1 reads SGHAT; CDR2 reads FQDESV (reference sequence). CDR3 size: 14 residues. V lost 1 base to trimming and J lost 5 bases; unmatched junction nucleotides: 4. CDR3: CASSLVGGEETQYF. DNA of the CDR3: TGTGCCAGCAGCTTAGTAGGGGGCGAGGAGACCCAGTACTTC.

The chain carries TRBV4-3 and TRBJ2-3; 14 positions agree with TRBD2. Germline V gene lookup returns CDR1 LGHNA and CDR2 YSLEER. CDR3 length equals 18 residues. V lost 0 bases and J lost 2; bases outside the gene matches: 4. CDR3 residues: CASSQELGLAGATDTQYF. The CDR3 coding sequence is TGCGCCAGCAGCCAAGAGTTGGGACTAGCGGGAGCCACAGATACGCAGTATTTT.

The V call is TRBV18, the J call TRBJ2-1; 13 nucleotides match TRBD2. The CDR3 extends over 18 amino acids. Germline V gives CDR1 KGHSH, CDR2 LQKENI. Trimming at V came to 4 bases and at J to 0 bases, leaving 6 bases not matched to a gene. Here the CDR3 DNA reads TGTGCCAGCTCACTTGGACTAGCGGGAGAGAGCTCCTACAATGAGCAGTTCTTC. Translating it yields CASSLGLAGESSYNEQFF.

The V call is TRBV11-3, the J call TRBJ2-1, with 8 bases aligning to TRBD1. Germline V gene data show CDR1 as SGHNT and CDR2 as YENEEA. The J segment lost 6 bases and the V segment lost 6 bases, leaving 10 bases of the junction unmatched. The CDR3 length is 15 residues. The CDR3 bases are TGTGCCAGCAGTTCCGACAGGGGAATTCGCAATGAGCAGTTCTTC. Protein sequence: CASSSDRGIRNEQFF.

The chain uses TRBV19 and TRBJ1-5; D call uncertain. V was trimmed by 2 bases and J by 3 bases, leaving 14 bases between them. The CDR3 totals 16 residues. The V gene's germline CDR1 is LNHDA and CDR2 SQIVND (reference sequence). As DNA, the CDR3 is TGTGCCAGTAGTATAATATTCAGTGGCGTCAATCAGCCCCAGCATTTT. The encoded protein is CASSIIFSGVNQPQHF.

The CDR3 reads CASSQVLTALERQSAFF. Written as DNA, the CDR3 is TGCGCCAGCAGCCAAGTTCTCACGGCGCTTGAGCGGCAATCGGCTTTCTTT. The V gene is TRBV4-1, the J gene TRBJ1-1; D not certain. This CDR3 comprises 17 residues. V was shortened by 1 base and J by 11 bases, with 26 bases between the two germline ends. The V gene's germline CDR1 is MGHRA and CDR2 YSYEKL.

This clone was counted only a few times. The CDR3 DNA reads as TGTGCCAGCAGCTTCGGGGACAGGGAGGCCGGCTACACCTTC. It yields the protein CASSFGDREAGYTF. This sequence joins TRBV5-5 and TRBJ1-2; the match to TRBD1 covers 9 bases. CDR3 length equals 14 residues. Germline V gene lookup returns CDR1 SGHKS and CDR2 YYEKEE (reference sequence). Trimming at V came to 2 bases and at J to 8 bases, leaving 7 bases not matched to a gene.

The chain employs TRBV11-3 and TRBJ2-7; D may be TRBD1 (5 bases). The CDR3 loop spans 13 amino acids. Per the germline V gene, CDR1 is SGHNT and CDR2 is YENEEA. Trimming cost V 0 bases and J 5 bases, with 8 bases left between them. The CDR3 DNA reads as TGTGCCAGCAGCTTAGAGCAGGGCCACGAGCAGTACTTC. It translates to CASSLEQGHEQYF.

The chain has TRBV7-4 and TRBJ1-5; a weak D match, TRBD1 (6 bases). The CDR3 length is 14 residues. Trimming left V 3 bases short and J 7 bases short, with 13 bases between. Germline V gene data show CDR1 as SGHVT and CDR2 as SQSDAQ. This CDR3 is CASSLGQQRQPQHF. CDR3 bases: TGTGCCAGCAGCTTGGGACAACAGAGGCAGCCCCAGCATTTT. Full variable domain (outside the CDR3, taken from reference TRBV7-4 and TRBJ1-5): GAGVSQSPRYKVAKRGRDVALRCDSISGHVTLYWYRQTLGQGSEVLTYSQSDAQRDKSGRPSGRFSAERPERSVSTLKIQRTEQGDSAVYLCASSLGQQRQPQHFGDGTRLSIL.

V is TRBV4-3 and J is TRBJ2-1; a possible D gene is TRBD2 (6 bases). This CDR3 is 14 amino acids long. V was trimmed by 5 bases and J by 6 bases, leaving 14 bases between them. The V gene's germline CDR1 is LGHNA and CDR2 YSLEER. The CDR3 nucleotides read TGCGCCAGCAGCATACGGGAGAAGAGCAATGAGCAGTTCTTC. Its protein is CASSIREKSNEQFF.

The chain employs TRBV6-5 and TRBJ2-7; D is possibly TRBD1 (5 bases). This CDR3 has 11 residues. The germline CDR1 and CDR2 sequences are MNHEY and SVGAGI. CDR3 residues: CPLGVYYEQYF. In nucleotides, the CDR3 is TGTCCTTTAGGGGTGTACTACGAGCAGTACTTC.

The rearrangement joins TRBV24-1 to TRBJ1-2, with D possibly TRBD1 on 5 matching bases. The CDR3 has 13 residues. Germline loops: CDR1 KGHDR, CDR2 SFDVKD. V lost 10 bases to trimming and J lost 6 bases, with 17 bases between them. CDR3 nucleotides: TGTGCCACGGAAGGGGCCGGTCGGAATGGCTACACCTTC. Amino acid sequence: CATEGAGRNGYTF.